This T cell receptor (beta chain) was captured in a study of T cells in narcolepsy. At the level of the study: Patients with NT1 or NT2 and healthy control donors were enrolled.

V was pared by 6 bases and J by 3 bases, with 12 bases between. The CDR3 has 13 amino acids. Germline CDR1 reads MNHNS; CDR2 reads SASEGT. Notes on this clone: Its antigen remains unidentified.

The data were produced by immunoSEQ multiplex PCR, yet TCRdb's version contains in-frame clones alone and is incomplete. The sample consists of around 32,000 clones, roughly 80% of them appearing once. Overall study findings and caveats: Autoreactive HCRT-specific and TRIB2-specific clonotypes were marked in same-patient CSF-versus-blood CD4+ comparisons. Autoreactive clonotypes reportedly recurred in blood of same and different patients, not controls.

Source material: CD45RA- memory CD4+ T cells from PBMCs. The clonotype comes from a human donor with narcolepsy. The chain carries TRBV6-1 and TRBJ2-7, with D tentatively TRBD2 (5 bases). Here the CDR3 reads CASSSGSRYEQYF. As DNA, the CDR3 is TGTGCCAGCAGCTCGGGATCCCGCTACGAGCAGTACTTC.